These 8 T cell receptor beta chains were sequenced from one sample in a study of long-term antiretroviral therapy in people with HIV. Sequencing used immunoSEQ v3.0 at survey level. TCRdb's copy holds only in-frame clones and misses some; the assay was immunoSEQ multiplex PCR. Of about 12,000 clones listed, approximately 71% are singletons. The sequenced sample was unsorted PBMCs, obtained 0.5 years before starting antiretroviral therapy. These receptors all stem from a woman between 40 and 50 years old with HIV.

The chain joins TRBV4-3 to TRBJ2-3; weak D call: TRBD2 (6 bases). V lost 0 bases and J lost 6, with 16 bases in between. The CDR3 covers 16 residues. The germline V gene has CDR1 LGHNA and CDR2 YSLEER. The CDR3 coding sequence is TGCGCCAGCAGCCAAGATAGTAGCGGCCTAGGGGATACGCAGTATTTT. Its protein product is CASSQDSSGLGDTQYF.

This chain links TRBV29-1 with TRBJ2-7, with a weak D call TRBD2 (7 bases). V lost 5 bases and J 3 bases, leaving 20 bases between the germline ends. Germline V gene sequence: CDR1 SQVTM, CDR2 ANQGSEA. This CDR3 is built from 15 residues. The CDR3 sequence: CSVIGEGGVNYEQYF. CDR3 DNA sequence: TGCAGCGTTATAGGGGAGGGGGGGGTAAACTACGAGCAGTACTTC.

V gene TRBV30 combines with J gene TRBJ2-7; tentative D call: TRBD1 (5 bases). The CDR3 is 14 amino acids. CDR1 GTSNPN and CDR2 SVGIG come from the germline V gene (reference sequence). Trimming pared 0 bases from V and 2 bases from J, leaving 11 bases between. The CDR3 nucleotides are TGTGCCTGGAGTGTACCCCAGGGAACCTACGAGCAGTACTTC. Its translation is CAWSVPQGTYEQYF.

This clone was detected only once. The chain is built from TRBV2 and TRBJ2-1; possibly TRBD2 for D (6 bases). Germline values: CDR1 SNHLY, CDR2 FYNNEI. V was cut by 5 bases and J by 10 bases, with 15 bases left in between. This CDR3 comprises 13 residues. The CDR3 nucleotides are TGTGCCAGCAGTCTTCGGACTACCGTCGAGCAGTTCTTC. Translated, it gives CASSLRTTVEQFF.

The gene calls are TRBV5-4 and TRBJ2-1, with TRBD1 as a possible D gene (5 bases). Germline V lookup: CDR1 SGHNT, CDR2 YYREEE (reference sequence). The CDR3 is made up of 15 amino acids. The ends were cut back, 6 bases at V and 0 bases at J, with 13 bases in the middle. The CDR3 nucleotides are TGTGCCAGCACCTCTGGAACAGGCTCCTACAATGAGCAGTTCTTC. This encodes CASTSGTGSYNEQFF.

The J gene is TRBJ1-2, the V gene TRBV4-2; D gene uncertain. The germline gives CDR1 LGHNA, CDR2 YNFKEQ. Trimming stripped 1 base from V and 4 bases from J, with 7 bases between. The CDR3 loop spans 13 amino acids. CDR3 amino acids: CASSQAVRYGYTF. CDR3 bases: TGTGCCAGCAGCCAAGCTGTCCGCTATGGCTACACCTTC.

J is TRBJ2-2 and V is TRBV7-7; TRBD2 agrees at 11 bases. The CDR3 length is 17 residues. V was pared by 5 bases and J by 6 bases, with 11 bases of the junction left unmatched. In germline, CDR1 is SSHAT, CDR2 FNYEAQ (reference sequence). The CDR3, as DNA: TGTGCCAGCAGCCTTACCAATCTAGCGGGAGGACCCGGGGAGCTGTTTTTT. This gives the protein CASSLTNLAGGPGELFF.

The CDR3 here is CASNGQGGGRTEAFF. The CDR3, as DNA: TGTGCCAGCAACGGACAGGGAGGTGGGAGGACTGAAGCTTTCTTT. The gene calls are TRBV6-1 and TRBJ1-1; 8 positions agree with TRBD1. Germline V CDR1 and CDR2: MNHNS, SASEGT. Germline trimming cut 7 bases from V and 5 bases from J; bases unmatched to any gene: 12. The CDR3 length is 15 residues.